The rows below give T cell receptor beta chains drawn from one sample of a study of OX40 agonist ivuxolimab in advanced cancers. Clones were sequenced by immunoSEQ multiplex PCR, and TCRdb holds only the in-frame ones, with some missing. The table has 72,000 or so clones, 89% seen once. Sequenced here: CD4+ or CD8+ T cells sorted from blood, sampled in a trial of the OX40 agonist ivuxolimab. These receptors were taken from an adult with an advanced solid tumor such as melanoma, head and neck, liver or kidney cancer. CDR3s include the opening cysteine and the closing phenylalanine or tryptophan.

J gene,V gene,CDR3 protein
TRBJ1-5,TRBV11-2,CASSLAGNQPQHF
TRBJ2-1,TRBV11-2,CASTQGGSSYNEQFF
TRBJ1-6,TRBV28,CASRSRDRAPLHF
TRBJ2-7,TRBV10-3,CATRRGQESYEQYF
TRBJ1-1,TRBV28,CASSEGNTEAFF
TRBJ2-2,TRBV4-1,CASSLQGNTGELFF
TRBJ1-5,TRBV4-2,CASSPTMGQGTSNQPQHF
TRBJ1-2,TRBV29-1,CSVNSYYGYTF
TRBJ2-1,TRBV10-1,CASSMGSSYNEQFF
TRBJ1-2,TRBV28,CASSRRGYYGYTF
TRBJ2-1,TRBV5-1,CASRGGQGRHEQFF
TRBJ1-5,TRBV19,CASSIDPGEGNQPQHF
TRBJ2-6,TRBV11-2,CASSLEGASGANVLTF
TRBJ2-3,TRBV28,CASSSSGALATDTQYF
TRBJ2-5,TRBV28,CASRFGTGIETQYF
TRBJ1-5,TRBV30,CAWTSPGHSNQPQHF
TRBJ1-1,TRBV4-1,CASSQVFGARNTEAFF
TRBJ2-5,TRBV7-6,CASSPTRAQETQYF
TRBJ2-7,TRBV5-1,CASSLASDRSGYEQYF
TRBJ2-5,TRBV29-1,CSVGSGGRETQYF
TRBJ2-5,TRBV5-4,CASSPGQGGGETQYF
TRBJ1-5,TRBV19,CASSITGPNQPQHF
TRBJ1-5,TRBV5-6,CASSRGTGGGNQPQHF
TRBJ1-2,TRBV2,CASSGQGARKGNTF
TRBJ2-5,TRBV6-1,CASSILMGAGETQYF
TRBJ1-6,TRBV10-2,CASSERQGFNSPLHF
TRBJ2-3,TRBV5-1,CASSGTGVTDTQYF
TRBJ2-5,TRBV10-3,CAISGGLAGDLRGETQYF
TRBJ2-7,TRBV6-6,CASNPNPWIGGEQYF
TRBJ1-1,TRBV6-6,CASTLIRGTEAFF
TRBJ1-5,TRBV18,CASSPVGAGQPQHF
TRBJ1-3,TRBV28,CASRGIGVHTIYF
TRBJ1-6,TRBV25-1,CASSLVQGGSPLHF
TRBJ1-5,TRBV18,CASSPGGRDQPQHF
TRBJ1-3,TRBV2,CASRERTDSGNTIYF
TRBJ2-1,TRBV19,CASSTPGGSSYNEQFF
TRBJ1-5,TRBV10-3,CAIAEGRRNQPQHF
TRBJ2-7,TRBV27,CATKTGGGHEQYF
TRBJ2-3,TRBV15,CATSRRLGGDTQYF
TRBJ1-1,TRBV6-1,CASSGRGRNTEAFF
TRBJ1-1,TRBV7-2,CASSKRTDTEAFF
TRBJ1-2,TRBV11-2,CASSSLRGGVYGYTF
TRBJ2-2,TRBV5-1,CASSFIAGGTGELFF
TRBJ1-4,TRBV28,CASSNPTNEKLFF
TRBJ2-7,TRBV9,CASSVDPYNAGEQYF
TRBJ1-2,TRBV6-5,CASSYSGGTNYGYTF
TRBJ1-5,TRBV28,CASSFPRKQFNQPQHF
TRBJ1-6,TRBV2,CASSELGVSYNSPLHF
TRBJ2-5,TRBV5-6,CASSWVGEETQYF
TRBJ1-2,TRBV4-2,CASSQVGTDHGYTF
TRBJ2-3,TRBV5-4,CASGYRGEDTQYF
TRBJ2-1,TRBV11-2,CASTLGASQGNEQFF
TRBJ1-3,TRBV7-2,CASSYLWGGFGNTIYF
TRBJ2-5,TRBV5-1,CASSLISGRAGETQYF
TRBJ1-1,TRBV15,CATSRDPNTEAFF